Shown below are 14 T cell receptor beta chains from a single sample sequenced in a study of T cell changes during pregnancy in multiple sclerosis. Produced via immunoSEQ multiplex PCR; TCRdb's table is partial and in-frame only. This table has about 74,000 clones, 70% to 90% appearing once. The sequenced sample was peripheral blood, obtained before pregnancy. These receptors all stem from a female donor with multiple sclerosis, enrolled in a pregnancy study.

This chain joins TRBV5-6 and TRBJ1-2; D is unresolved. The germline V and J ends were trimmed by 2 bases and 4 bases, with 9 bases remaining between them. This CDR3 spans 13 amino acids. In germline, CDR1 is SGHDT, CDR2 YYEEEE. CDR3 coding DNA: TGTGCCAGCAGCTTTTCCGGACTCTATGGCTACACCTTC. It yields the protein CASSFSGLYGYTF. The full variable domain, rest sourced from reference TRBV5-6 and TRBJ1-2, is DAGVTQSPTHLIKTRGQQVTLRCSPKSGHDTVSWYQQALGQGPQFIFQYYEEEERQRGNFPDRFSGHQFPNYSSELNVNALLLGDSALYLCASSFSGLYGYTFGSGTRLTVV.

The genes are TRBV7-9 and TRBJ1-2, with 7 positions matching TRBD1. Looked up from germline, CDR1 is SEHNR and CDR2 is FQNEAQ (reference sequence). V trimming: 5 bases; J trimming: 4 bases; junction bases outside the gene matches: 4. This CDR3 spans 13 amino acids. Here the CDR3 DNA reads TGTGCCAGCAGCCTCCGGACAGGCTATGGCTACACCTTC. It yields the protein CASSLRTGYGYTF. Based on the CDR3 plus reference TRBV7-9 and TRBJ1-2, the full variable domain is DTGVSQNPRHKITKRGQNVTFRCDPISEHNRLYWYRQTLGQGPEFLTYFQNEAQLEKSRLLSDRFSAERPKGSFSTLEIQRTEQGDSAMYLCASSLRTGYGYTFGSGTRLTVV.

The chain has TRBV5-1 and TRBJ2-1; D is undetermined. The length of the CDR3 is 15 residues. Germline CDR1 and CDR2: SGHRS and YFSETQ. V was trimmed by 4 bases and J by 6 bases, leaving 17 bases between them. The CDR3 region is CASSPRLGTLNEQFF. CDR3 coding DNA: TGCGCCAGCAGCCCCCGACTCGGTACCCTCAATGAGCAGTTCTTC.

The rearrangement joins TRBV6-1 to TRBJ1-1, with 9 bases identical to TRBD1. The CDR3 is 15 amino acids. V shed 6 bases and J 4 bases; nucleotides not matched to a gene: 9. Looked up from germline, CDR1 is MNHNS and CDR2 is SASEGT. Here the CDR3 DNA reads TGTGCCAGCAGGTCCGGGACAGGGTGGTCCACTGAAGCTTTCTTT. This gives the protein CASRSGTGWSTEAFF.

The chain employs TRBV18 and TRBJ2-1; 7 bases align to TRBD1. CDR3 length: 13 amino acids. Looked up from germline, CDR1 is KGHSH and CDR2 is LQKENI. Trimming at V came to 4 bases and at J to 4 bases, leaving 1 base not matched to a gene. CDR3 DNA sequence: TGTGCCAGCTCACAGGGGGCTTACAATGAGCAGTTCTTC. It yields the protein CASSQGAYNEQFF. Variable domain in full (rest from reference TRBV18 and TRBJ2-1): NAGVMQNPRHLVRRRGQEARLRCSPMKGHSHVYWYRQLPEEGLKFMVYLQKENIIDESGMPKERFSAEFPKEGPSILRIQQVVRGDSAAYFCASSQGAYNEQFFGPGTRLTVL.

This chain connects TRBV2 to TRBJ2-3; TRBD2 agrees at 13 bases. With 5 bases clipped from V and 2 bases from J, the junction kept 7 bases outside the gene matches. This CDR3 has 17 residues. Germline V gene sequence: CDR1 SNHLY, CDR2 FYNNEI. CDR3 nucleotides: TGTGCCAGCAGTCTTACGACTAGCGGGGGGAACACAGATACGCAGTATTTT. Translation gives CASSLTTSGGNTDTQYF.

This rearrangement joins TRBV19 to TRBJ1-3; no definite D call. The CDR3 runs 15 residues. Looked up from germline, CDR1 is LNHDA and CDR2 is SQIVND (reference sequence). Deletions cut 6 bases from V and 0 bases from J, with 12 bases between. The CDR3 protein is CASRLSGYSGNTIYF. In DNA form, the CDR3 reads TGTGCCAGTAGGCTAAGCGGGTACTCTGGAAACACCATATATTTT.

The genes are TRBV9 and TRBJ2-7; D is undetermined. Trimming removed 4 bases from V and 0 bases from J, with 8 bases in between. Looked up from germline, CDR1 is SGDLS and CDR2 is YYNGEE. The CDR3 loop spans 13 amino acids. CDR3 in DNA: TGTGCCAGCAGCCCCCGAGACTCCTACGAGCAGTACTTC. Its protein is CASSPRDSYEQYF.

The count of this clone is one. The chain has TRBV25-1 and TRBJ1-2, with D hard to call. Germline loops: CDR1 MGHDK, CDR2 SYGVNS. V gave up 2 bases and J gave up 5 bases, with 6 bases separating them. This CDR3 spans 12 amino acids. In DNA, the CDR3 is TGTGCCAGCAGTGAACCTTATTATGGCTACACCTTC. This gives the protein CASSEPYYGYTF.

The CDR3 sequence is CASTGQGTAQPQHF. The CDR3 DNA reads TGTGCCAGTACCGGACAGGGTACCGCTCAGCCCCAGCATTTT. This chain uses TRBV19 with TRBJ1-5; 8 nucleotides agree with TRBD1. Germline trimming cut 7 bases from V and 6 bases from J; bases unmatched to any gene: 8. There are 14 residues in the CDR3. Germline V lookup: CDR1 LNHDA, CDR2 SQIVND (reference sequence).

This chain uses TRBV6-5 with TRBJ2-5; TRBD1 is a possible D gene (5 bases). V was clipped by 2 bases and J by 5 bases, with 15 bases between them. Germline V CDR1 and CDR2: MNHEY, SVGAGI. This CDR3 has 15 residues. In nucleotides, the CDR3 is TGTGCCAGCAGTTACCTCTCCCTACAGGTGGAGACCCAGTACTTC. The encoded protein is CASSYLSLQVETQYF.

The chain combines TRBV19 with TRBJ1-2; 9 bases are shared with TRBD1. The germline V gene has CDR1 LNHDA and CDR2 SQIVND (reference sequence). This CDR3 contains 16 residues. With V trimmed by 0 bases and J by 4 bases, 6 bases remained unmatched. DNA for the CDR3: TGTGCCAGTAGTATAGAGGACAGGGGAAACATCTATGGCTACACCTTC. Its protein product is CASSIEDRGNIYGYTF.

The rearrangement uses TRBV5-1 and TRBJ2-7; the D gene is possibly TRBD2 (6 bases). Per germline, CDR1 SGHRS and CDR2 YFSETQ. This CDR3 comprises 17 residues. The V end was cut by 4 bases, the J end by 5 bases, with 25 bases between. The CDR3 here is CASSPEHLALFPHEQYF. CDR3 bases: TGCGCCAGCAGCCCGGAACATCTAGCGCTTTTTCCGCACGAGCAGTACTTC.

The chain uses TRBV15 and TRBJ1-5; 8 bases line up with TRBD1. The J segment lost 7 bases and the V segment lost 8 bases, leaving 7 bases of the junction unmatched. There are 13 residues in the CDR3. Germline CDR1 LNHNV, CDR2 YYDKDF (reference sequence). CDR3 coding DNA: TGTGCCACCGCGGGACAGGCGGACCAGCCCCAGCATTTT. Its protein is CATAGQADQPQHF.